This T cell receptor beta chain is from a study of blood T cells in healthy people across ages. Whole-study results and caveats: PBMCs were not sorted, which prevented a conclusive comparison of naive versus antigen-experienced cells. Long-lived donors had more naive CD4+ cells and higher diversity than aged donors.

This clonotype was counted between two and nine times. Its antigen is unknown. V lost 6 bases, J lost 13 bases, and 16 bases lay in between. The CDR3 spans 12 residues. The germline V gene encodes CDR1 MDHEN and CDR2 SYDVKM. PCR was performed a second time for about 6 to 12 cycles using a sample-barcoded 5' primer and a J-beta primer mix. Researchers report that each sample yielded at least 3 million CDR3-containing paired-end reads. MiXCR, applied by TCRdb to the 5' RACE reads, yields one record per CDR3 protein. Here the sample spans about 670,000 distinct CDR3 sequences, 35% to 50% being singletons.

The TCR originated in a man at least 80 years old in good health. V gene TRBV28 combines with J gene TRBJ2-1; no reliable D call. Sequencing input: blood. CDR3: CASRALPGPQFF. The CDR3 region has the DNA TGTGCCAGCAGAGCCCTCCCCGGTCCCCAGTTCTTC.